This T cell receptor beta chain was sequenced in a study of T cells in Graves' hyperthyroidism and ophthalmopathy. No ophthalmopathy progression within 18 months constituted stable Graves' hyperthyroidism. Source material for PBMCs was 10 ml fresh peripheral blood. The CDR3 length is 16 residues. V lost 1 base, J lost 2 bases, and 13 bases lay in between. Germline-derived CDR1 and CDR2 are SGHTA and FQGNSA. At least ten counts were recorded for this clonotype. Its antigen remains unidentified. Amplification targeted TCR beta CDR3 regions from RNA transcripts. Researchers ran a first-round RT-PCR on the TCR CDR3 using the HTBI primer set. Via MiXCR, TCRdb re-called the multiplex PCR reads, giving one row per CDR3 protein. The top ten clones hold 3.8% of a sample with hundreds of thousands of distinct CDR3 sequences, 15% to 20% of them seen once. Study results and limitations: Blood also carried most thyroid clonotypes expanded above 0.001.

V gene TRBV7-2 combines with J gene TRBJ2-3, with D perhaps matching TRBD2 (6 bases). The sequenced material came from blood. The TCR was taken from a woman in her twenties or thirties with Graves' hyperthyroidism. Written as DNA, the CDR3 is TGTGCCAGCAGCTTAGGAATAGCGGTGATCACAGATACGCAGTATTTT. Its translation: CASSLGIAVITDTQYF.